Below are 11 T cell receptor beta chains sequenced from a single sample in a study of shared clonotypes between healthy human individuals. Clones were sequenced by immunoSEQ multiplex PCR, and TCRdb holds only the in-frame ones, with some missing. This table has 640,000 or so clones, about two thirds appearing once. The sample was memory CD4+ T cells sorted from blood. Stated subset: CD45RA-negative fraction. The source is a woman aged 25 to 39 in good health.

The chain employs TRBV19 and TRBJ1-4; D is possibly TRBD1 (6 bases). This CDR3 contains 15 residues. Germline V gene sequence: CDR1 LNHDA, CDR2 SQIVND (reference sequence). V lost 9 bases and J 2 bases, leaving 16 bases between the germline ends. Here the CDR3 DNA reads TGTGCCAGCAAACTCAGGGGAACGACTAATGAAAAACTGTTTTTT. Translated, it gives CASKLRGTTNEKLFF. The full variable domain, completed using reference TRBV19 and TRBJ1-4, is DGGITQSPKYLFRKEGQNVTLSCEQNLNHDAMYWYRQDPGQGLRLIYYSQIVNDFQKGDIAEGYSVSREKKESFPLTVTSAQKNPTAFYLCASKLRGTTNEKLFFGSGTQLSVL.

The V gene is TRBV11-2, the J gene TRBJ2-3; D call uncertain. Germline CDR1 is SGHAT and CDR2 is FQNNGV. The V end was cut by 4 bases, the J end by 5 bases, with 16 bases between. The CDR3 consists of 15 residues. The CDR3: CASSSVPLAGDTQYF. The CDR3, as DNA: TGTGCCAGCAGCTCGGTCCCTTTAGCAGGAGATACGCAGTATTTT. Variable domain in full (rest from reference TRBV11-2 and TRBJ2-3): EAGVAQSPRYKIIEKRQSVAFWCNPISGHATLYWYQQILGQGPKLLIQFQNNGVVDDSQLPKDRFSAERLKGVDSTLKIQPAKLEDSAVYLCASSSVPLAGDTQYFGPGTRLTVL.

The chain joins TRBV9 to TRBJ1-4; a possible D gene is TRBD1 (6 bases). This CDR3 region has 16 residues. Looked up from germline, CDR1 is SGDLS and CDR2 is YYNGEE. V was clipped by 4 bases and J by 7 bases, with 20 bases between them. The CDR3 sequence is CASSSREGGLGEKLFF. The CDR3 DNA reads TGTGCCAGCAGCTCCCGAGAGGGGGGGTTGGGTGAAAAACTGTTTTTT.

DNA for the CDR3: TGTGCCAGCAGCTTGCAGGACGCCGTTGAAAAACTGTTTTTT. Protein sequence: CASSLQDAVEKLFF. The J gene is TRBJ1-4, the V gene TRBV5-6; D ambiguous. Germline loops: CDR1 SGHDT, CDR2 YYEEEE. The CDR3 extends over 14 amino acids. V was clipped by 1 base and J by 7 bases, with 11 bases between them.

The chain combines TRBV5-1 with TRBJ2-7; perhaps TRBD1 as D (6 bases). The CDR3 contains 14 residues. V was clipped by 2 bases and J by 1 base, with 10 bases between them. Germline values: CDR1 SGHRS, CDR2 YFSETQ. CDR3 coding DNA: TGCGCCAGCAGCTTACAGGGCCCGTCCTACGAGCAGTACTTC. This gives the protein CASSLQGPSYEQYF.

The V gene is TRBV7-3, the J gene TRBJ2-1; D might be TRBD1 (7 bases). The CDR3 spans 13 residues. CDR1 is SGHTA and CDR2 is FQGTGA in the germline V gene. V was clipped by 2 bases and J by 8 bases, with 10 bases between them. As DNA, the CDR3 is TGTGCCAGCAGCTTAGACAGGGACTATGAGCAGTTCTTC. Its translation is CASSLDRDYEQFF.

The V call is TRBV5-1, the J call TRBJ2-2; tentatively, D is TRBD2 (5 bases). CDR3 size: 16 residues. Germline loops: CDR1 SGHRS, CDR2 YFSETQ. Trimming removed 4 bases at V and 1 base at J, with 14 bases between. CDR3 DNA: TGCGCCAGCAGCCCGAGGGCATACATGAACACCGGGGAGCTGTTTTTT. This translates into CASSPRAYMNTGELFF.

V gene TRBV6-1 combines with J gene TRBJ2-5; TRBD2 agrees at 9 bases. This CDR3 has 13 residues. Germline lookup yields CDR1 MNHNS and CDR2 SASEGT. V gave up 5 bases and J gave up 5 bases; unmatched junction bases: 3. The CDR3 sequence: CASSRLAGETQYF. CDR3 DNA sequence: TGTGCCAGCAGTAGGCTAGCGGGGGAGACCCAGTACTTC.

The genes are TRBV7-2 and TRBJ1-2; D is unclear. There are 15 residues in the CDR3. Germline V CDR1 and CDR2: SGHTA, FQGNSA. Trimming pared 5 bases from V and 0 bases from J, leaving 13 bases between. The CDR3 protein is CASSHKSSPNYGYTF. In nucleotides, the CDR3 is TGTGCCAGCAGCCACAAGTCCTCTCCTAACTATGGCTACACCTTC.

The gene calls are TRBV11-2 and TRBJ2-7; no reliable D call. This CDR3 spans 12 amino acids. Germline V gives CDR1 SGHAT, CDR2 FQNNGV. V lost 5 bases to trimming and J lost 0 bases, with 5 bases between them. In DNA, the CDR3 is TGTGCCAGCAGCCGCGACTCCTACGAGCAGTACTTC. Its translation is CASSRDSYEQYF.

The genes are TRBV5-1 and TRBJ1-1; D gene unclear. V was shortened by 0 bases and J by 1 base, with 10 bases between the two germline ends. Germline assignment: CDR1 SGHRS and CDR2 YFSETQ. The length of the CDR3 is 15 residues. This chain's CDR3 is CASSLEGSRNTEAFF. In DNA form, the CDR3 reads TGCGCCAGCAGCTTGGAGGGATCTCGGAACACTGAAGCTTTCTTT.